Presented here are 19 T cell receptor beta chains from one specimen sequenced in a study of TIL therapy for anti-PD-1-resistant metastatic lung cancer. As for time point: pre-treatment sample, taken before nivolumab and TIL therapy. This was the immunoSEQ v3 assay. TCRdb's table, derived via immunoSEQ multiplex PCR, lists solely in-frame clones and lacks some. The repertoire has 55,000 or so clones, 80% to 90% of them found once; the top ten carry less than 3.5%. This sample comprised blood, obtained at baseline. The receptors were sampled from a person between 25 and 79 years old with non-small cell lung cancer.

V is TRBV7-2 and J is TRBJ2-2, with D maybe TRBD1 (6 bases). V was shortened by 5 bases and J by 1 base, with 14 bases between the two germline ends. CDR1 is SGHTA, CDR2 FQGNSA, per germline. The CDR3 is 16 residues long. CDR3 region: CASSASGHVNTGELFF. In nucleotides, the CDR3 is TGTGCCAGCAGCGCCTCGGGACATGTGAACACCGGGGAGCTGTTTTTT.

The gene calls are TRBV12-3 or TRBV12-4 and TRBJ1-3; 8 bases line up with TRBD1. V shed 7 bases, J shed 7 bases, and the junction held 6 bases outside the gene matches. The CDR3 length is 13 residues. The CDR3, as DNA: TGTGCCAGCAACCTCGACAGGGGTAACACCATATATTTT. It yields the protein CASNLDRGNTIYF.

CDR3 region: CASSQHKGKNTEAFF. The CDR3 DNA follows: TGTGCCAGCAGCCAACACAAGGGAAAGAACACTGAAGCTTTCTTT. This sequence joins TRBV3-1 (or the pseudogene TRBV3-2) and TRBJ1-1, with D uncertain. The CDR3 contains 15 residues. V was trimmed by 2 bases and J by 1 base, leaving 11 bases between them. CDR1 LGHDT and CDR2 YNNKEL come from the germline V gene (reference sequence).

In DNA, the CDR3 is TGTGCCAGCAGCTGGGGCCCCTCGGGTATGGGCGAGCAGTACTTC. Protein: CASSWGPSGMGEQYF. This chain connects TRBV5-4 to TRBJ2-7; tentative D call: TRBD1 (5 bases). The CDR3 is 15 residues long. V lost 3 bases, J lost 6 bases, and 19 bases lay in between. From germline, CDR1 is SGHNT and CDR2 YYREEE (reference sequence). The complete variable domain, with remaining parts taken from reference TRBV5-4 and TRBJ2-7, reads ETGVTQSPTHLIKTRGQQVTLRCSSQSGHNTVSWYQQALGQGPQFIFQYYREEENGRGNFPPRFSGLQFPNYSSELNVNALELDDSALYLCASSWGPSGMGEQYFGPGTRLTVT.

The chain joins TRBV5-1 to TRBJ1-2; 8 bases match TRBD1. The CDR3 is 15 residues long. CDR1 and CDR2 (germline): SGHRS, YFSETQ. After removal of 4 bases from V and 3 bases from J, the junction contained 8 bases not matched to a gene. CDR3 protein: CASSPPGGGYYGYTF. CDR3 nucleotides: TGCGCCAGCAGCCCTCCAGGGGGCGGTTACTATGGCTACACCTTC.

The chain has TRBV20-1 and TRBJ2-1; unclear D gene. The germline V gene encodes CDR1 DFQATT and CDR2 SNEGSKA (reference sequence). V was clipped by 4 bases and J by 5 bases, with 6 bases between them. The CDR3 contains 11 residues. The DNA of the CDR3 is TGCAGTGCTACTTGGAACAATGAGCAGTTCTTC. Amino acids: CSATWNNEQFF.

The genes are TRBV7-9 and TRBJ2-2; the D call may be TRBD1 or TRBD2 (5 bases each). Trimming took off 2 bases at V and 6 bases at J, with 13 bases between the two ends. Germline V gene sequence: CDR1 SEHNR, CDR2 FQNEAQ (reference sequence). The length of the CDR3 is 15 residues. CDR3 sequence reads: CASSLRLLGAGELFF. The CDR3 DNA follows: TGTGCCAGCAGCTTAAGACTCCTGGGGGCCGGGGAGCTGTTTTTT. Looking up the rest from reference TRBV7-9 and TRBJ2-2 gives the full variable domain: DTGVSQNPRHKITKRGQNVTFRCDPISEHNRLYWYRQTLGQGPEFLTYFQNEAQLEKSRLLSDRFSAERPKGSFSTLEIQRTEQGDSAMYLCASSLRLLGAGELFFGEGSRLTVL.

This chain links TRBV6-2 or TRBV6-3 with TRBJ1-4, with TRBD1 as a possible D gene (5 bases). Germline V gene data show CDR1 as MNHEY and CDR2 as SVGEGT. The CDR3 is 13 amino acids. The ends were cut back, 0 bases at V and 13 bases at J, with 12 bases in the middle. CDR3: CASSYSGAPRLFF. The CDR3 DNA sequence: TGTGCCAGCAGTTACTCAGGGGCCCCCAGACTGTTTTTT.

This chain uses TRBV11-3 with TRBJ2-3; 7 bases match TRBD1. The germline V gene has CDR1 SGHNT and CDR2 YENEEA. The CDR3 covers 18 residues. Trimming removed 6 bases from V and 2 bases from J; junction bases left unmatched: 17. CDR3 sequence (DNA): TGTGCCAGCAGTCGAACGGACCCCGGGACAGTTGACACAGATACGCAGTATTTT. Translation gives CASSRTDPGTVDTDTQYF.

The V gene is TRBV12-2, the J gene TRBJ1-6. TRBV12-2 counts as a pseudogene. There are 11 residues in the CDR3. CDR3 amino acids: CASRLGGPLHF. The CDR3 nucleotides are TGTGCAAGTCGCTTAGGGGGACCCCTCCACTTT.

The gene calls are TRBV6-5 and TRBJ1-5; 7 nucleotides align to TRBD1. Germline CDR1 MNHEY, CDR2 SVGAGI. The CDR3 length is 14 residues. Trimming took 6 bases from V and 7 from J; bases not matched to a gene: 9. DNA for the CDR3: TGTGCCAGCAGGCGGACAGGCGCGGGGCAGCCCCAGCATTTT. Translation: CASRRTGAGQPQHF.

The chain combines TRBV7-3 with TRBJ2-3; TRBD2 matches 8 bases. The ends lost 1 base at V and 2 bases at J; junction bases unmatched: 5. The CDR3 sequence is 16 residues long. Germline V CDR1 and CDR2: SGHTA, FQGTGA. In nucleotides, the CDR3 is TGTGCCAGCAGCTTAATGGCGGGGGGATACACAGATACGCAGTATTTT. Translating it yields CASSLMAGGYTDTQYF.

A few counts support this clone. The CDR3 spells CSVRQARNTIYF. The CDR3 bases are TGCAGCGTTCGCCAGGCCAGAAACACCATATATTTT. The chain uses TRBV29-1 and TRBJ1-3, with no clear D. Germline lookup yields CDR1 SQVTM and CDR2 ANQGSEA. Trimming removed 5 bases from V and 5 bases from J, with 10 bases in between. CDR3 size: 12 residues.

V gene TRBV5-4 combines with J gene TRBJ1-6; tentatively, D is TRBD1 (5 bases). This CDR3 region has 15 residues. The germline V gene encodes CDR1 SGHNT and CDR2 YYREEE (reference sequence). Trimming stripped 1 base from V and 10 bases from J, with 15 bases between. This CDR3 reads CASSLSQGVFSPLHF. In DNA form, the CDR3 reads TGTGCCAGCAGCTTGAGTCAGGGAGTGTTCTCACCCCTCCACTTT.

The chain carries TRBV9 and TRBJ2-1, with D unresolved. CDR1 and CDR2 (germline): SGDLS, YYNGEE. The CDR3 runs 15 residues. Trimming cost V 4 bases and J 0 bases, with 11 bases left between them. The CDR3 sequence is CASSPRADSYNEQFF. CDR3 bases: TGTGCCAGCAGCCCCCGGGCCGACTCCTACAATGAGCAGTTCTTC.

The J gene is TRBJ2-1, the V gene TRBV28; TRBD1 agrees at 11 bases. Germline lookup yields CDR1 MDHEN and CDR2 SYDVKM. V gave up 5 bases and J gave up 5 bases; unmatched junction bases: 8. This CDR3 is 16 amino acids long. CDR3: CASSVLGTGGNNEQFF. CDR3 nucleotides: TGTGCCAGCAGTGTCTTGGGGACAGGGGGTAACAATGAGCAGTTCTTC.

The chain links TRBV19 to TRBJ2-1; 8 nucleotides agree with TRBD2. The CDR3 is 15 amino acids. Germline trimming cut 6 bases from V and 0 bases from J; bases unmatched to any gene: 4. Germline V gene sequence: CDR1 LNHDA, CDR2 SQIVND (reference sequence). CDR3 region: CASSGGGYSYNEQFF. DNA of the CDR3: TGTGCCAGTAGCGGGGGGGGCTACTCCTACAATGAGCAGTTCTTC.

The gene calls are TRBV29-1 and TRBJ2-5; D unresolved. This CDR3 is 12 amino acids long. Trimming shortened V by 4 bases and J by 5 bases, and 11 bases separated the two germline ends. Germline V gene data show CDR1 as SQVTM and CDR2 as ANQGSEA. CDR3 in DNA: TGCAGCGTTGTTAAGACTGGGGAGACCCAGTACTTC. Residues: CSVVKTGETQYF.

V is TRBV7-2 and J is TRBJ2-3; the D is unclear. The V gene lost 1 base and the J gene lost 0 bases, with 5 bases spanning the gap. Germline V gene sequence: CDR1 SGHTA, CDR2 FQGNSA. This CDR3 is 14 amino acids long. As DNA, the CDR3 is TGTGCCAGCAGCTTAGTTTCCAGCACAGATACGCAGTATTTT. Translation gives CASSLVSSTDTQYF.